This T cell receptor (beta chain) originates from a study of cytomegalovirus exposure and HLA in healthy donors. Study results and limitations: It was approximately 150 TCR beta chains that were listed as cytomegalovirus-associated.

Clones were read by immunoSEQ multiplex PCR, and TCRdb kept only the in-frame ones, dropping some. The sample yields 260,000 or so clones, around 87% seen once. Comment on this clone: What it binds is unknown.

Sequences were obtained from PBMCs. The receptor was isolated from a woman aged 18-35 years in good health and CMV-seronegative.

CDR3 nucleotides: TGTGCCAGCAGGCCTCCGGGGACTGAAGCTTTCTTT. Protein product: CASRPPGTEAFF. J is TRBJ1-1 and V is TRBV2; D unresolved. The germline V gene has CDR1 SNHLY and CDR2 FYNNEI. CDR3 size: 12 residues. The germline V and J ends were trimmed by 6 bases and 5 bases, with 10 bases remaining between them. Combining the CDR3 with reference TRBV2 and TRBJ1-1 gives the whole variable domain EPEVTQTPSHQVTQMGQEVILRCVPISNHLYFYWYRQILGQKVEFLVSFYNNEISEKSEIFDDQFSVERPDGSNFTLKIRSTKLEDSAMYFCASRPPGTEAFFGQGTRLTVV.